These 24 T cell receptor beta chains were all obtained from the same sample, sequenced in a study of CXCR3-negative and CXCR3-positive naive CD8 T cells. Study results and caveats: Hydrophobicity was higher for TRB CDR3s found in CXCR3-positive naive cells than in CXCR3-negative naive cells.

Their antigens remain unidentified. TRB cDNA libraries were made by UMI-labeled 5' RACE. With the 5' RACE reads reprocessed, TCRdb shows one record per CDR3 protein and no DNA. Its table records about 110,000 distinct CDR3 sequences. Sequenced material: naive CXCR3+ CD8+ T cells from blood. Subset defined: CD45RO-CCR7+CD27+CD95- naive CD8+ T cells expressing CXCR3 (TNR3+). All receptors derive from a human donor in good health. Some clones in this sample may be carry-over from other donors' samples.

V usage is TRBV7-3 and J usage is TRBJ2-3; TCRdb lists TRBD1, though no DNA is available to test this call. This CDR3 region has 14 residues. CDR1 and CDR2 from the germline V gene are SGHTA and FQGTGA. The CDR3 sequence: CASSSTGDADTQYF. Full variable domain (remainder filled in from reference TRBV7-3 and TRBJ2-3): GAGVSQTPSNKVTEKGKYVELRCDPISGHTALYWYRQSLGQGPEFLIYFQGTGAADDSGLPNDRFFAVRPEGSVSTLKIQRTERGDSAVYLCASSSTGDADTQYFGPGTRLTVL.

J is TRBJ2-7 and V is TRBV29-1; TCRdb's D call of TRBD1 is untestable without DNA. The CDR3 spans 15 residues. The germline CDR1 and CDR2 sequences are SQVTM and ANQGSEA. The CDR3 loop is CSVEGEGEGYYEQYF.

The genes are TRBV7-9 and TRBJ1-3; the TRBD1 assignment by TCRdb is unverifiable without DNA. The CDR3 is made up of 16 amino acids. Germline CDR1 is SEHNR and CDR2 is FQNEAQ (reference sequence). The CDR3 is CASSHPGPTSGNTIYF.

The chain combines TRBV20-1 with TRBJ1-1; checking the TCRdb D call of TRBD1 is not possible without DNA. Per the germline V gene, CDR1 is DFQATT and CDR2 is SNEGSKA (reference sequence). The CDR3 extends over 16 amino acids. CDR3 sequence reads: CSARDLQGEKNTEAFF.

V usage is TRBV29-1 and J usage is TRBJ1-1; the TCRdb call, TRBD1, lacks DNA for checking. CDR1 is SQVTM and CDR2 is ANQGSEA in the germline V gene. The CDR3 length is 14 residues. The CDR3 region is CSVETPSRGPEAFF.

The chain combines TRBV7-3 with TRBJ2-1. In germline, CDR1 is SGHTA, CDR2 FQGTGA. CDR3 length: 14 residues. This CDR3 is CASSPTGSYNEQFF.

V and J are TRBV2 and TRBJ2-2; the TCRdb call, TRBD1, lacks DNA for checking. This CDR3 is 15 amino acids long. CDR1 is SNHLY, CDR2 FYNNEI, per germline. Here the CDR3 reads CASRPQGINTGELFF. Full variable domain (remainder filled in from reference TRBV2 and TRBJ2-2): EPEVTQTPSHQVTQMGQEVILRCVPISNHLYFYWYRQILGQKVEFLVSFYNNEISEKSEIFDDQFSVERPDGSNFTLKIRSTKLEDSAMYFCASRPQGINTGELFFGEGSRLTVL.

The gene calls are TRBV6-6 and TRBJ2-7. The CDR3 sequence is 14 residues long. Germline lookup yields CDR1 MNHNY and CDR2 SVGAGI (reference sequence). The CDR3 reads CASSYSRGLDEQYF.

V and J are TRBV29-1 and TRBJ1-3. Germline V gene data show CDR1 as SQVTM and CDR2 as ANQGSEA. This CDR3 spans 13 amino acids. The CDR3 sequence: CSVSGRPSGTIYF.

The CDR3 region is CSVPGTVAANTGELFF. The chain links TRBV29-1 to TRBJ2-2; TCRdb reports TRBD1, a call that lacks DNA to check it against. The CDR3 length is 16 residues. Germline CDR1 reads SQVTM; CDR2 reads ANQGSEA.

The chain is built from TRBV5-6 and TRBJ2-7; TCRdb calls TRBD1, which cannot be checked without DNA. This CDR3 has 12 amino acids. Per germline, CDR1 SGHDT and CDR2 YYEEEE. Here the CDR3 reads CASSFGPGEQYF.

The chain couples TRBV7-9 to TRBJ2-7; the D call of TRBD1 rests on TCRdb alone, since no DNA is present to check it. Germline values: CDR1 SEHNR, CDR2 FQNEAQ (reference sequence). The CDR3 runs 17 residues. CDR3 in amino acids: CASSSPLPGAGSYEQYF.

This chain joins TRBV7-6 and TRBJ1-3; TCRdb's D gene call, TRBD1, goes unchecked for lack of DNA. Germline CDR1 SGHVS, CDR2 FNYEAQ. The length of the CDR3 is 17 residues. The CDR3 reads CASSSTTDSYSGNTIYF.

The rearrangement uses TRBV6-2 or TRBV6-3 and TRBJ2-7; without DNA, the TCRdb call of TRBD1 cannot be checked. Germline CDR1 reads MNHEY; CDR2 reads SVGEGT. This CDR3 comprises 13 residues. CDR3 sequence reads: CASSPGPYGEQFF.

V gene TRBV12-3 or TRBV12-4 combines with J gene TRBJ2-7; no DNA is available, so the TRBD1 call from TCRdb remains unchecked. The CDR3 has 13 amino acids. The CDR3 region is CASTLDLNYEQYF.

The chain employs TRBV27 and TRBJ2-7; TCRdb's D call, TRBD1, is unchecked because there is no DNA. The CDR3 is 15 amino acids. CDR1 and CDR2 (germline): MNHEY, SMNVEV (reference sequence). CDR3 protein: CASSPGVGRMNEQYF.

This chain joins TRBV14 and TRBJ1-1; TCRdb outputs TRBD1, but without DNA this stays unchecked. The germline V gene encodes CDR1 SGHDN and CDR2 FVKESK. This CDR3 comprises 14 residues. CDR3 in amino acids: CASSLTGGFTEAFF.

The chain couples TRBV29-1 to TRBJ2-1. Germline V CDR1 and CDR2: SQVTM, ANQGSEA. The length of the CDR3 is 13 residues. The CDR3 spells CSVEQQLTDEQFF.

The V and J genes are TRBV7-6 and TRBJ2-7; the D call from TCRdb, TRBD2, cannot be confirmed without DNA. CDR3 size: 18 residues. Looked up from germline, CDR1 is SGHVS and CDR2 is FNYEAQ. CDR3 sequence reads: CASSFARTSGGPSYEQYF.

V usage is TRBV20-1 and J usage is TRBJ2-7. The germline gives CDR1 DFQATT, CDR2 SNEGSKA (reference sequence). The CDR3 loop spans 13 amino acids. The CDR3 loop reads CSATRVGSYEQYF.

The chain combines TRBV11-3 with TRBJ2-3. This CDR3 contains 13 residues. Per germline, CDR1 SGHNT and CDR2 YENEEA. The chain's CDR3 is CASSPRSVHTQYF.

The rearrangement uses TRBV7-9 and TRBJ2-7; TCRdb's D gene call, TRBD2, goes unchecked for lack of DNA. CDR3 length: 15 residues. Germline values: CDR1 SEHNR, CDR2 FQNEAQ (reference sequence). CDR3 sequence: CASSLDRDLGPEQYF.

The rearrangement joins TRBV6-5 to TRBJ1-6; TCRdb picks TRBD1, but there is no DNA to check that call. Germline V gene data show CDR1 as MNHEY and CDR2 as SVGAGI. The CDR3 contains 15 residues. The CDR3 sequence: CASRQGTALNSPLHF.

The rearrangement joins TRBV12-3 or TRBV12-4 to TRBJ2-1; the D call from TCRdb, TRBD2, cannot be confirmed without DNA. This CDR3 has 16 residues. This CDR3 is CASSLLSASGYNEQFF.